The source of this T cell receptor (beta chain) is a study of long-term antiretroviral therapy in people with HIV. The CDR3 runs to 13 residues. With 3 bases clipped from V and 4 bases from J, the junction kept 4 bases outside the gene matches. Per the germline V gene, CDR1 is SQVTM and CDR2 is ANQGSEA. The assay used was immunoSEQ (version v3.0), run at survey level. Measured with immunoSEQ multiplex PCR; TCRdb has only the in-frame clones, and not every one. The sample has approximately 16,000 clones, about four fifths seen once. The sequenced sample was unsorted PBMCs, obtained approximately 3.4 years after starting antiretroviral therapy. The gene calls are TRBV29-1 and TRBJ1-1; 8 bases are shared with TRBD1. The TCR was taken from a woman between 40 and 55 years old with HIV. The chain's CDR3 is CSVEGQEGTEAFF. The CDR3 coding sequence is TGCAGCGTTGAGGGACAGGAGGGCACTGAAGCTTTCTTT. Supplemented by reference TRBV29-1 and TRBJ1-1, the full variable domain reads SAVISQKPSRDICQRGTSLTIQCQVDSQVTMMFWYRQQPGQSLTLIATANQGSEATYESGFVIDKFPISRPNLTFSTLTVSNMSPEDSSIYLCSVEGQEGTEAFFGQGTRLTVV.